The 24 T cell receptor beta chains below all came from one sample that was sequenced in a study of T-cell reconstitution after alpha-beta-depleted transplantation in children. Unique molecular identifiers featured in how the TCRbeta library was prepared. TCRdb independently ran MiXCR on the PCR reads; one entry per CDR3 protein. The table has about 72,000 distinct CDR3 sequences, around 6.6% seen once; the top ten hold about 2.3%. The sample in question was PBMCs from the stem cell graft donor, obtained from the stem cell graft. All receptors come from a human donor who donated a stem cell graft to a child with acute lymphoblastic leukemia.

The sample holds many counts of this clonotype. The genes are TRBV3-1 and TRBJ2-2, with TRBD1 identical over 8 bases. Losses at the gene ends were 4 bases for V and 3 bases for J; bases not matched to a gene: 10. Germline CDR1 and CDR2: LGHDT and YNNKEL (reference sequence). This CDR3 comprises 17 residues. The CDR3 DNA reads TGTGCCAGCAGCCCCGACAGGGGAGAAAAGCACACCGGGGAGCTGTTTTTT. Amino acids: CASSPDRGEKHTGELFF.

The chain recombines TRBV23-1 with TRBJ2-4, with D possibly TRBD2 on 6 matching bases. TRBV23-1 belongs to the ORF category, with a function that is uncertain. CDR3 length: 17 amino acids. The ends were cut back, 2 bases at V and 0 bases at J, with 14 bases in the middle. The CDR3 loop reads CASSQGRRDIAKNIQYF. In nucleotides, the CDR3 is TGCGCCAGCAGTCAAGGGAGGAGGGATATAGCCAAAAACATTCAGTACTTC.

This clonotype was picked up many times. This chain connects TRBV29-1 to TRBJ2-1; 8 bases are a match to TRBD1. Germline CDR1 is SQVTM and CDR2 is ANQGSEA. This CDR3 region has 15 residues. Trimming cost V 4 bases and J 4 bases; bases outside gene matches: 9. CDR3 residues: CSVVAPGQAYNEQFF. CDR3 coding DNA: TGCAGCGTTGTGGCTCCGGGACAGGCGTACAATGAGCAGTTCTTC.

In its sample, this clonotype was seen a few times. The chain is built from TRBV7-9 and TRBJ2-1, with D tentatively TRBD2 (5 bases). This CDR3 region has 13 residues. Per the germline V gene, CDR1 is SEHNR and CDR2 is FQNEAQ (reference sequence). V was pared by 4 bases and J by 9 bases, with 13 bases between. The DNA for the CDR3 is TGTGCCAGCAGCTCGGAAACTAGAAGTGAGCAGTTCTTC. The encoded protein is CASSSETRSEQFF.

The rearrangement links TRBV7-8 to TRBJ1-5; possibly TRBD1 for D (6 bases). V was trimmed by 1 base and J by 1 base, leaving 11 bases between them. The CDR3 runs to 16 residues. Per the germline V gene, CDR1 is SGHVS and CDR2 is FQNEAQ. DNA of the CDR3: TGTGCCAGCAGCTTAGGCAGGGGTTACAGCAATCAGCCCCAGCATTTT. It specifies CASSLGRGYSNQPQHF. The full variable domain, rest sourced from reference TRBV7-8 and TRBJ1-5, is GAGVSQSPRYKVAKRGQDVALRCDPISGHVSLFWYQQALGQGPEFLTYFQNEAQLDKSGLPSDRFFAERPEGSVSTLKIQRTQQEDSAVYLCASSLGRGYSNQPQHFGDGTRLSIL.

This clonotype was counted at least ten times. V and J are TRBV20-1 and TRBJ2-1; maybe TRBD2 (6 bases). V lost 0 bases to trimming and J lost 0 bases, with 12 bases between them. The CDR3 contains 16 residues. Germline-derived CDR1 and CDR2 are DFQATT and SNEGSKA (reference sequence). As DNA, the CDR3 is TGCAGTGCTAGAGAGAGCGGGTCCAGCTCCTACAATGAGCAGTTCTTC. It is translated as CSARESGSSSYNEQFF.

This clonotype has at least ten counts. The junction does not match germline at one end; this may be a read error. J is TRBJ1-6 and V is TRBV4-1; D is possibly TRBD1 (5 bases). The CDR3 covers 15 residues. CDR1 is MGHRA and CDR2 is YSYEKL in the germline V gene. The DNA of the CDR3 is TGCGTCAGCAGCCAAGGAACAGGCCCTCATTCACCCCTCCACTTT. Its protein is CVSSQGTGPHSPLHF.

The chain joins TRBV9 to TRBJ2-1; 9 bases match TRBD2. This CDR3 is 16 amino acids long. Germline CDR1 reads SGDLS; CDR2 reads YYNGEE. The V gene end was trimmed by 3 bases and the J gene end by 9 bases; junction bases not matched to a gene: 13. The CDR3 reads CASSGGIAGERGEQFF. As DNA, the CDR3 is TGTGCCAGCAGCGGAGGAATAGCGGGGGAACGGGGTGAGCAGTTCTTC.

This clonotype occurred many times. The chain has TRBV20-1 and TRBJ1-4; 9 bases are shared with TRBD1. This CDR3 contains 16 residues. The ends lost 6 bases at V and 4 bases at J; junction bases unmatched: 12. The germline CDR1 and CDR2 sequences are DFQATT and SNEGSKA (reference sequence). The CDR3 DNA reads as TGCAGTGCCTTACTCGGACAGGGGATAGGTAATGAAAAACTGTTTTTT. Translating it yields CSALLGQGIGNEKLFF.

This clonotype was observed a handful of times. V and J are TRBV20-1 and TRBJ1-5; D is uncertain. This CDR3 contains 17 residues. The germline V gene has CDR1 DFQATT and CDR2 SNEGSKA (reference sequence). V gave up 0 bases and J gave up 6 bases, with 21 bases separating them. In nucleotides, the CDR3 is TGCAGTGCTAGAGATGGAGGAGGGAAGGCCCGGGGTCAGCCCCAGCATTTT. Amino acids: CSARDGGGKARGQPQHF.

This clonotype has ten or more counts. An end of the junction does not agree with germline; a read error may underlie this. The chain joins TRBV7-7 to TRBJ2-1; possibly TRBD2 for D (5 bases). CDR1 is SSHAT and CDR2 is FNYEAQ in the germline V gene (reference sequence). The CDR3 length is 15 residues. Here the CDR3 reads CASSPTEASYNEQFF. The DNA of the CDR3 is TGTGCTAGCAGCCCTACGGAGGCCTCCTACAATGAGCAGTTCTTC.

At least ten counts were recorded for this clonotype. The genes are TRBV28 and TRBJ1-1; D possibly corresponds to TRBD1 (6 bases). Germline lookup yields CDR1 MDHEN and CDR2 SYDVKM. The CDR3 is 14 amino acids. V was shortened by 4 bases and J by 0 bases, with 9 bases between the two germline ends. CDR3 nucleotide sequence: TGTGCCAGCAGTTCAACAGGGCTGAACACTGAAGCTTTCTTT. It codes for CASSSTGLNTEAFF.

This clonotype was detected a few times. A single base separates this from a much larger clone, so it may be a read error. The J gene is TRBJ2-7, the V gene TRBV14; D not certain. The CDR3 is 14 residues long. Germline V gene lookup returns CDR1 SGHDN and CDR2 FVKESK. V shed 3 bases and J shed 0 bases, with 9 bases lying between them. Here the CDR3 DNA reads TGTGCCAGCAGCCAGGGTCTGGCCTCCTACGAGCAGTACTTC. It is translated as CASSQGLASYEQYF.

At least ten counts were recorded for this clonotype. The rearrangement joins TRBV10-3 to TRBJ2-1, with D tentatively TRBD2 (5 bases). The V and J ends lost 3 bases and 6 bases respectively, with 12 bases between them. The CDR3 spans 14 residues. Germline CDR1 and CDR2: ENHRY and SYGVKD. CDR3 amino acids: CAISEKGVVNEQFF. The CDR3 nucleotides read TGTGCCATCAGTGAAAAGGGAGTGGTCAATGAGCAGTTCTTC.

This rearrangement joins TRBV18 to TRBJ2-3, with 10 bases identical to TRBD2. After removal of 3 bases from V and 0 bases from J, the junction contained 6 bases not matched to a gene. Per the germline V gene, CDR1 is KGHSH and CDR2 is LQKENI. This CDR3 comprises 17 residues. CDR3 in amino acids: CASSPRTSGASTDTQYF. DNA of the CDR3: TGTGCCAGCTCACCTAGAACTAGCGGGGCTAGCACAGATACGCAGTATTTT.

In this sample, this clonotype turned up a few times. The chain recombines TRBV7-9 with TRBJ1-2; no definite D call. Trimming took 1 base from V and 2 from J, leaving 17 bases between them. Per germline, CDR1 SEHNR and CDR2 FQNEAQ (reference sequence). This CDR3 spans 17 amino acids. The CDR3 protein is CASSLDRVGGINYGYTF. The DNA for the CDR3 is TGTGCCAGCAGCTTAGATAGGGTCGGAGGAATAAACTATGGCTACACCTTC.

This clonotype was picked up many times. This chain joins TRBV4-3 and TRBJ2-1; 9 bases agree with TRBD2. The V segment lost 1 base and the J segment 8 bases; nucleotides outside the gene matches: 12. This CDR3 region has 17 residues. The germline V gene encodes CDR1 LGHNA and CDR2 YSLEER. For the CDR3, the DNA is TGCGCCAGCAGCCAAGGCCCGAGGGGCGCGGGGGGGGATGAGCAGTTCTTC. This codes for CASSQGPRGAGGDEQFF.

The table lists this clonotype with many counts. This chain joins TRBV4-3 and TRBJ1-3; D unclear. CDR3 length: 16 amino acids. Looked up from germline, CDR1 is LGHNA and CDR2 is YSLEER. V lost 0 bases and J 2 bases, leaving 11 bases between the germline ends. The CDR3 region is CASSQDRRGTGNTIYF. In DNA, the CDR3 is TGCGCCAGCAGCCAAGATAGGCGGGGAACTGGAAACACCATATATTTT.

The genes are TRBV6-2 or TRBV6-3 and TRBJ2-5; the D gene is possibly TRBD1 (5 bases). Germline CDR1 is MNHEY and CDR2 is SVGEGT. The CDR3 is 14 amino acids. V dropped 2 bases and J dropped 5 bases, with 12 bases sitting between them. DNA for the CDR3: TGTGCCAGCAGTTACGATGCAGGGCTTGAGACCCAGTACTTC. Its protein product is CASSYDAGLETQYF.

This clonotype has at least ten counts. The rearrangement joins TRBV6-6 to TRBJ1-2, with D perhaps matching TRBD1 (5 bases). CDR1 is MNHNY and CDR2 is SVGAGI in the germline V gene (reference sequence). This CDR3 comprises 13 residues. With 5 bases removed from V and 2 bases from J, the gap between germline ends came to 9 bases. For the CDR3, the DNA is TGTGCCAGCAGTCTGGGGGAGAACTATGGCTACACCTTC. This encodes CASSLGENYGYTF.

This clonotype was detected ten times or more. For the CDR3, the DNA is TGCGCCAGCAGCCATCTGGCTCGGGGACACTATGGCTACACCTTC. It yields the protein CASSHLARGHYGYTF. The chain has TRBV4-1 and TRBJ1-2; weak D call: TRBD1 (5 bases). Trimming took off 3 bases at V and 3 bases at J, with 14 bases between the two ends. Germline loops: CDR1 MGHRA, CDR2 YSYEKL. The CDR3 runs to 15 residues.

This clonotype was counted a few times. Relative to the germline gene, one junction end is altered; a read error may explain this. The CDR3 sequence is CAISYSGGLGEKLFF. In DNA form, the CDR3 reads TGTGCCATCAGTTACTCGGGGGGGCTGGGTGAAAAACTGTTTTTT. This chain links TRBV6-5 with TRBJ1-4; the D gene is possibly TRBD1 (6 bases). The V gene's germline CDR1 is MNHEY and CDR2 SVGAGI. This CDR3 is 15 amino acids long.

This clonotype was observed many times. The chain combines TRBV5-1 with TRBJ1-1; TRBD1 matches at 9 bases. This CDR3 is built from 15 residues. Germline assignment: CDR1 SGHRS and CDR2 YFSETQ. V lost 2 bases and J lost 4; bases outside the gene matches: 6. This chain's CDR3 is CASSLEQGARTEAFF. DNA for the CDR3: TGCGCCAGCAGCTTAGAACAGGGGGCGCGCACTGAAGCTTTCTTT.

This clonotype was found many times. V usage is TRBV21-1 and J usage is TRBJ2-7; the listed D gene, TRBD2, was not tested against the DNA. TRBV21-1 is a recognized pseudogene. The CDR3 covers 16 residues. The CDR3 protein is CASSPDAAGRAYEQYF. In nucleotides, the CDR3 is TGTGCCAGCAGCCCGGATGCGGCCGGGAGGGCTTACGAGCAGTACTTC.